A selection of T cell receptor beta chains follows, all from one sample in a study of kidney transplant recipient with SARS-CoV-2 infection. Via MiXCR, TCRdb re-called the reads, giving one row per CDR3 protein. The sample lists 250,000 or so distinct CDR3 sequences; 25% to 30% were seen once. This specimen was a blood sample, taken at baseline and on day 111 from a kidney transplant recipient. Receptors were obtained from a male patient between 25 and 39 years old who had COVID-19 and was a kidney transplant recipient. Some T cells may be the graft donor's. The CDR3 runs from the conserved cysteine through the conserved F or W. The D gene is left open where the match is weak. Clone size is not always given. Where it is, it says once, few, many or a class for expanded clones.

v_call: TRBV7-2
clone_size: many
j_call: TRBJ2-7
d_call: NA
cdr3_aa: CASSLGLGGKYEQYF
cdr3_nt: TGTGCCAGCAGCTTGGGGTTGGGAGGCAAATACGAGCAGTACTTC

v_call: TRBV18
clone_size: many
j_call: TRBJ2-7
d_call: NA
cdr3_aa: CASSPTETYEQYF
cdr3_nt: TGTGCCAGCTCACCGACAGAGACCTACGAGCAGTACTTC

v_call: TRBV27
clone_size: many
j_call: TRBJ2-7
d_call: NA
cdr3_aa: CASSPRSSGPYEQYF
cdr3_nt: TGTGCCAGCAGTCCCCGAAGTAGCGGACCCTACGAGCAGTACTTC

v_call: TRBV5-1
clone_size: many
j_call: TRBJ1-2
d_call: NA
cdr3_aa: CASGPESVRKTYGYTF
cdr3_nt: TGCGCCAGCGGACCTGAATCGGTTCGAAAGACCTATGGCTACACCTTC

v_call: TRBV7-6
clone_size: many
j_call: TRBJ1-2
d_call: NA
cdr3_aa: CASSSTYESRKTYGYTF
cdr3_nt: TGTGCCAGCAGCTCTACGTATGAATCTCGAAAGACCTATGGCTACACCTTC

v_call: TRBV7-2
clone_size: few
j_call: TRBJ2-1
d_call: NA
cdr3_aa: CASSLVGGPRSSYNEQFF
cdr3_nt: TGTGCCAGCAGCTTAGTGGGGGGTCCGAGAAGCTCCTACAATGAGCAGTTCTTC

v_call: TRBV16
clone_size: NA
j_call: TRBJ1-2
d_call: NA
cdr3_aa: CASSNNGVVRKTYGYTF
cdr3_nt: TGTGCCAGCAGCAATAACGGGGTCGTTAGAAAGACCTATGGCTACACCTTC

v_call: TRBV8-2
clone_size: NA
j_call: TRBJ2-6
d_call: NA
cdr3_aa: CGTPERITQSRANVLTF
cdr3_nt: TGTGGCACTCCTGAAAGGATAACACAAAGTCGGGCCAACGTCCTGACTTTC

v_call: TRBV7-9
clone_size: many
j_call: TRBJ2-7
d_call: TRBD2
cdr3_aa: CASSDWVSGSYEQYF
cdr3_nt: TGTGCCAGCAGTGATTGGGTTAGCGGGTCCTACGAGCAGTACTTC

v_call: TRBV2
clone_size: few
j_call: TRBJ2-3
d_call: TRBD2
cdr3_aa: CASSGRLASTDTQYF
cdr3_nt: TGTGCCAGCAGTGGGAGACTAGCGAGCACAGATACGCAGTATTTT

v_call: TRBV5-6
clone_size: many
j_call: TRBJ2-7
d_call: TRBD2
cdr3_aa: CASSAGLGYEQYF
cdr3_nt: TGTGCCAGCAGCGCAGGACTAGGCTACGAGCAGTACTTC

v_call: TRBV5-8
clone_size: many
j_call: TRBJ1-2
d_call: NA
cdr3_aa: CASIVCHPRKTYGYTF
cdr3_nt: TGTGCCAGCATAGTATGTCATCCACGAAAGACCTATGGCTACACCTTC

v_call: TRBV20-1
clone_size: few
j_call: TRBJ2-1
d_call: NA
cdr3_aa: CSARVGELVNEQFF
cdr3_nt: TGCAGTGCTAGAGTGGGGGAGTTGGTAAATGAGCAGTTCTTC

v_call: TRBV28
clone_size: many
j_call: TRBJ2-2
d_call: NA
cdr3_aa: CASSLNTNTGELFF
cdr3_nt: TGTGCCAGCAGCTTGAATACGAACACCGGGGAGCTGTTTTTT

v_call: TRBV5-6
clone_size: many
j_call: TRBJ1-4
d_call: TRBD1
cdr3_aa: CASSLDRDLDEKLFF
cdr3_nt: TGTGCCAGCAGCCTAGACAGGGATCTGGATGAAAAACTGTTTTTT

v_call: TRBV24-1
clone_size: many
j_call: TRBJ2-2
d_call: NA
cdr3_aa: CATLGTPNTGELFF
cdr3_nt: TGTGCCACCCTAGGAACACCGAACACCGGGGAGCTGTTTTTT

v_call: TRBV4-1
clone_size: many
j_call: TRBJ2-7
d_call: NA
cdr3_aa: CASSQDEAGQIYEQYF
cdr3_nt: TGCGCCAGCAGCCAAGATGAGGCGGGACAAATCTACGAGCAGTACTTC

v_call: TRBV1
clone_size: NA
j_call: TRBJ2-2
d_call: NA
cdr3_aa: CTGHDLAAEHRGAVF
cdr3_nt: TGCACCGGTCACGATCTAGCAGCCGAACACCGGGGAGCTGTTTTT

v_call: TRBV7-2
clone_size: NA
j_call: TRBJ2-5
d_call: NA
cdr3_aa: CASSYPGLSGETQYF
cdr3_nt: TGTGCCAGCAGCTACCCGGGCCTCAGTGGAGAGACCCAGTACTTC

v_call: TRBV6-6
clone_size: NA
j_call: TRBJ2-1
d_call: NA
cdr3_aa: CASSFLDRGNEQFF
cdr3_nt: TGTGCCAGCAGTTTCCTAGATCGGGGGAATGAGCAGTTCTTC

v_call: TRBV4-2
clone_size: many
j_call: TRBJ2-7
d_call: NA
cdr3_aa: CASSPVGRADYEQYF
cdr3_nt: TGTGCCAGCAGCCCCGTTGGAAGGGCAGACTACGAGCAGTACTTC

v_call: TRBV3-2
clone_size: NA
j_call: TRBJ2-3
d_call: NA
cdr3_aa: CASSQARRDTQYF
cdr3_nt: TGTGCCAGCAGCCAAGCCAGGAGAGATACGCAGTATTTT

v_call: TRBV10-1
clone_size: many
j_call: TRBJ1-6
d_call: NA
cdr3_aa: CASMRGRGNSPLHF
cdr3_nt: TGCGCCAGCATGAGGGGCAGGGGTAATTCACCCCTCCACTTT

v_call: TRBV27
clone_size: few
j_call: TRBJ2-1
d_call: NA
cdr3_aa: CASSFLNLKTGRYEQFF
cdr3_nt: TGTGCCAGCAGTTTCTTAAACTTGAAGACAGGTCGGTATGAGCAGTTCTTC

v_call: TRBV28
clone_size: many
j_call: TRBJ1-2
d_call: TRBD1
cdr3_aa: CATFPSPAEGAYYGYTF
cdr3_nt: TGTGCCACCTTCCCCTCCCCGGCCGAGGGGGCCTACTATGGCTACACCTTC